A selection of T cell receptor beta chains follows, all from one sample in a study of T cells after yellow fever vaccination. TCRdb re-called the 5' RACE reads with MiXCR, one entry per CDR3 protein. The data contain about 230,000 distinct CDR3 sequences, 6.5% to 7.5% of them singletons. The sequencing here drew on CD4+ T cells sorted from PBMCs, taken on the day of the yellow fever booster vaccination. The receptors here all came from a man younger than 45 who received the YFV17D yellow fever vaccine. The CDR3 runs from the conserved cysteine through the conserved F or W. A D gene is named only where the DNA matches it firmly. Clone size is stated in some rows and not others, as once, few, many or a class when expanded.

d_gene: TRBD1; abundance: many; j_gene: TRBJ2-7; v_gene: TRBV7-2; CDR3nt: TGTGCCAGCTGTACCGGGACAGGGGCCTACGAGCAGTACTTC; CDR3aa: CASCTGTGAYEQYF
d_gene: .; abundance: .; j_gene: TRBJ1-5; v_gene: TRBV7-9; CDR3nt: TGTGCCAGCAGCTTAGGGTCTGGGAGCAATCAGCCCCAGCATTTT; CDR3aa: CASSLGSGSNQPQHF
d_gene: TRBD1; abundance: few; j_gene: TRBJ1-5; v_gene: TRBV7-8; CDR3nt: TGTGCCAGCAGCTTATTCTACAGGGGAAATCAGCCCCAGCATTTT; CDR3aa: CASSLFYRGNQPQHF
d_gene: .; abundance: many; j_gene: TRBJ2-1; v_gene: TRBV25-1; CDR3nt: TGTGCCAGCAGACAGGGTGGCTCCTACAATGAGCAGTTCTTC; CDR3aa: CASRQGGSYNEQFF
d_gene: .; abundance: many; j_gene: TRBJ2-7; v_gene: TRBV20-1; CDR3nt: TGCAGTGCTAGAAAGTCAGGTTCTGGCTACGAGCAGTACTTC; CDR3aa: CSARKSGSGYEQYF
d_gene: .; abundance: many; j_gene: TRBJ2-1; v_gene: TRBV5-4; CDR3nt: TGTGCCAGCATCCCCACCGGGGGAAACGCCTACAATGAGCAGTTCTTC; CDR3aa: CASIPTGGNAYNEQFF
d_gene: .; abundance: .; j_gene: TRBJ2-2; v_gene: TRBV20-1; CDR3nt: TGCAGTGCTAGAGGCGGACGGACCGGGGAGCTGTTTTTT; CDR3aa: CSARGGRTGELFF
d_gene: .; abundance: few; j_gene: TRBJ1-1; v_gene: TRBV23-1; CDR3nt: TGCGCCAGTCAGGTTAACACTGAAGCTTTCTTT; CDR3aa: CASQVNTEAFF
d_gene: TRBD1; abundance: many; j_gene: TRBJ2-6; v_gene: TRBV19; CDR3nt: TGTGCCACGTCGGACAGGTACAGCTCTGGGGCCAACGTCCTGACTTTC; CDR3aa: CATSDRYSSGANVLTF
d_gene: .; abundance: many; j_gene: TRBJ1-1; v_gene: TRBV4-3; CDR3nt: TGCGCCAGCAGCCAAGATCTCTGGGGGAACACTGAAGCTTTCTTT; CDR3aa: CASSQDLWGNTEAFF
d_gene: .; abundance: .; j_gene: TRBJ1-1; v_gene: TRBV7-2; CDR3nt: TGTGCCAGCAGCTTCGTGGAAAGGAACACTGAAGCTCTCTTT; CDR3aa: CASSFVERNTEALF
d_gene: .; abundance: .; j_gene: TRBJ2-7; v_gene: TRBV5-5; CDR3nt: TGTGCCAGCAGCTTCGGGGATTCTCCTTTCTACGAGCAGTACTTC; CDR3aa: CASSFGDSPFYEQYF
d_gene: TRBD1; abundance: .; j_gene: TRBJ2-2; v_gene: TRBV5-1; CDR3nt: TGCGCCAGCAGCACGGACAGGGCGAACACCGGGGAGCTGTTTTTT; CDR3aa: CASSTDRANTGELFF
d_gene: .; abundance: .; j_gene: TRBJ1-4; v_gene: TRBV15; CDR3nt: TGTGCCACCAGCAGAGCCCTCTCGGAAAAACTGTTTTTT; CDR3aa: CATSRALSEKLFF
d_gene: TRBD1; abundance: few; j_gene: TRBJ2-3; v_gene: TRBV12-3/TRBV12-4; CDR3nt: TGTGCCAGCAGTTTCGACAGGGAAGGAGATACGCAGTATTTT; CDR3aa: CASSFDREGDTQYF
d_gene: TRBD1; abundance: .; j_gene: TRBJ2-2; v_gene: TRBV27; CDR3nt: TGTGCCAGCAGGAAGACCTACAGGGGGCAAGTATATCCCGGGGAGCTGTTTTTT; CDR3aa: CASRKTYRGQVYPGELFF
d_gene: .; abundance: many; j_gene: TRBJ1-1; v_gene: TRBV20-1; CDR3nt: TGCAGTGCCGCACAGGGGAACACTGAAGCTTTCTTT; CDR3aa: CSAAQGNTEAFF
d_gene: .; abundance: few; j_gene: TRBJ2-5; v_gene: TRBV23-1; CDR3nt: TGCGCCAGCAGTCAACCACAGGGTTGGGAGACCCAGTACTTC; CDR3aa: CASSQPQGWETQYF
d_gene: .; abundance: few; j_gene: TRBJ2-7; v_gene: TRBV19; CDR3nt: TGTGCCAGTAGCCGAACCCCTACCATCGAGCAGTACTTC; CDR3aa: CASSRTPTIEQYF
d_gene: TRBD2; abundance: .; j_gene: TRBJ2-7; v_gene: TRBV7-2; CDR3nt: TGTGCCAGCAGAGATATACTAGCGGGAGGACGGGAGCAGTACTTC; CDR3aa: CASRDILAGGREQYF
d_gene: .; abundance: .; j_gene: TRBJ2-3; v_gene: TRBV25-1; CDR3nt: TGTGCCAGCGGCCAGGGGGGAGGGACAGATACGCAGTATTTT; CDR3aa: CASGQGGGTDTQYF
d_gene: .; abundance: many; j_gene: TRBJ2-2; v_gene: TRBV12-3/TRBV12-4; CDR3nt: TGTGCCAGCAGTTTATCAGGTAGCGACACCGGGGAGCTGTTTTTT; CDR3aa: CASSLSGSDTGELFF
d_gene: TRBD1; abundance: few; j_gene: TRBJ2-2; v_gene: TRBV23-1; CDR3nt: TGCGCCAGCAGCGAGACAGGGGGCGGTACCGGGGAGCTGTTTTTT; CDR3aa: CASSETGGGTGELFF
d_gene: TRBD2; abundance: many; j_gene: TRBJ2-2; v_gene: TRBV3-1; CDR3nt: TGTGCCAGCAGTCTAGCGGGAGGAAACACCGGGGAGCTGTTTTTT; CDR3aa: CASSLAGGNTGELFF
d_gene: .; abundance: many; j_gene: TRBJ2-3; v_gene: TRBV7-2; CDR3nt: TGTGCCAGCAGGACCTTTGATACGCAGTATTTT; CDR3aa: CASRTFDTQYF
d_gene: .; abundance: many; j_gene: TRBJ2-7; v_gene: TRBV6-2/TRBV6-3; CDR3nt: TGTGCCAGCACGAGGGATGGACAGAACTACGAGCAGTACTTC; CDR3aa: CASTRDGQNYEQYF
d_gene: .; abundance: many; j_gene: TRBJ2-5; v_gene: TRBV7-8; CDR3nt: TGTGCCAGCACCCCCGGTCCGGGGCTCCAAGAGACCCAGTACTTC; CDR3aa: CASTPGPGLQETQYF
d_gene: .; abundance: many; j_gene: TRBJ2-3; v_gene: TRBV15; CDR3nt: TGTGCCACCAGCAGAGACCGCGGGAGCACAGATACGCAGTATTTT; CDR3aa: CATSRDRGSTDTQYF
d_gene: .; abundance: .; j_gene: TRBJ1-1; v_gene: TRBV12-5; CDR3nt: TGTGCTAGTGGTTTATCCGGGACAGAAGCTTTCTTT; CDR3aa: CASGLSGTEAFF